Following are 15 T cell receptor beta chains from one sample sequenced in a study of T cell responses to AZD1222 COVID-19 vaccine. Profiled with immunoSEQ multiplex PCR; TCRdb holds only in-frame clones, not every one. The sample records 150,000 to 250,000 clones, roughly 92% being singletons. The sequences come from peripheral blood, collected 28 days after the second AZD1222 dose. These receptors were collected from an adult who received the AZD1222 COVID-19 vaccine.

CDR3 sequence: CASSEERIAYNEQFF. CDR3 nucleotides: TGTGCCAGCAGTGAGGAGCGGATCGCTTACAATGAGCAGTTCTTC. V gene TRBV2 combines with J gene TRBJ2-1, with TRBD2 as a possible D gene (5 bases). The ends were cut back, 3 bases at V and 4 bases at J, with 13 bases in the middle. CDR3 size: 15 residues. Germline lookup yields CDR1 SNHLY and CDR2 FYNNEI.

J is TRBJ2-3 and V is TRBV11-2; the match to TRBD2 covers 8 bases. V shed 3 bases and J 0 bases; nucleotides not matched to a gene: 2. The CDR3 length is 15 residues. Germline V gene sequence: CDR1 SGHAT, CDR2 FQNNGV. The CDR3: CASSFSGASTDTQYF. The CDR3 coding sequence is TGTGCCAGCAGCTTTAGCGGGGCAAGCACAGATACGCAGTATTTT. Based on the CDR3 plus reference TRBV11-2 and TRBJ2-3, the full variable domain is EAGVAQSPRYKIIEKRQSVAFWCNPISGHATLYWYQQILGQGPKLLIQFQNNGVVDDSQLPKDRFSAERLKGVDSTLKIQPAKLEDSAVYLCASSFSGASTDTQYFGPGTRLTVL.

The rearrangement joins TRBV9 to TRBJ2-7, with 10 bases matching TRBD2. Per germline, CDR1 SGDLS and CDR2 YYNGEE. After removal of 0 bases from V and 1 base from J, the junction contained 7 bases not matched to a gene. The CDR3 totals 17 residues. The CDR3 sequence: CASSVGLAGVESYEQYF. The DNA for the CDR3 is TGTGCCAGCAGCGTAGGGCTAGCGGGAGTCGAGTCCTACGAGCAGTACTTC.

J is TRBJ1-1 and V is TRBV12-3 or TRBV12-4, with D unresolved. There are 12 residues in the CDR3. Trimming removed 3 bases from V and 1 base from J, with 3 bases in between. This CDR3 reads CASSLGNTEAFF. In nucleotides, the CDR3 is TGTGCCAGCAGTTTGGGGAACACTGAAGCTTTCTTT.

This chain uses TRBV18 with TRBJ2-2, with D unresolved. Germline CDR1 KGHSH, CDR2 LQKENI. The CDR3 length is 16 residues. Trimming took off 4 bases at V and 6 bases at J, with 18 bases between the two ends. In DNA form, the CDR3 reads TGTGCCAGCTCACAACGAAGGGTAGGAACCGCCGGGGAGCTGTTTTTT. Translating it yields CASSQRRVGTAGELFF.

This sequence joins TRBV29-1 and TRBJ2-7; 8 bases match TRBD2. Germline trimming cut 7 bases from V and 5 bases from J; bases unmatched to any gene: 7. This CDR3 is built from 12 residues. Germline values: CDR1 SQVTM, CDR2 ANQGSEA. CDR3 region: CSGSGRGHEQYF. The CDR3 DNA is TGCAGCGGAAGCGGGAGAGGCCACGAGCAGTACTTC.

This clone came up once. The chain couples TRBV5-1 to TRBJ1-1; D might be TRBD1 (5 bases). Trimming took off 0 bases at V and 1 base at J, with 13 bases between the two ends. Per germline, CDR1 SGHRS and CDR2 YFSETQ. This CDR3 is built from 16 residues. DNA for the CDR3: TGCGCCAGCAGCTTGGGGTTCGGGGACGGGAACACTGAAGCTTTCTTT. Protein product: CASSLGFGDGNTEAFF.

The chain has TRBV2 and TRBJ1-5, with D possibly being TRBD1 (5 bases). The germline V gene has CDR1 SNHLY and CDR2 FYNNEI. The V end was cut by 3 bases, the J end by 11 bases, with 14 bases between. The CDR3 is made up of 13 amino acids. CDR3 bases: TGTGCCAGCAGTGACCGGGGCTCCCCGGCCCAGCATTTT. It codes for CASSDRGSPAQHF.

The chain links TRBV2 to TRBJ2-1; D unresolved. Germline V gives CDR1 SNHLY, CDR2 FYNNEI. The length of the CDR3 is 12 residues. Trimming removed 8 bases at V and 6 bases at J, with 11 bases between. CDR3 sequence: CASVPIGNEQFF. The DNA for the CDR3 is TGTGCCAGCGTCCCCATCGGCAATGAGCAGTTCTTC.

This rearrangement joins TRBV6-6 to TRBJ2-4; 12 nucleotides match TRBD2. The germline CDR1 and CDR2 sequences are MNHNY and SVGAGI (reference sequence). The CDR3 length is 18 residues. The trim removed 5 bases at V and 1 base at J, leaving 9 bases unmatched. The CDR3 DNA reads as TGTGCCAGCAGTCCCTGGGACCTAGCGGGAGGGGCCAAAAACATTCAGTACTTC. It encodes CASSPWDLAGGAKNIQYF.

The chain joins TRBV19 to TRBJ1-4; possible D gene TRBD1, 6 bases. The ends were cut back, 4 bases at V and 10 bases at J, with 16 bases in the middle. Germline values: CDR1 LNHDA, CDR2 SQIVND (reference sequence). This CDR3 is 14 amino acids long. The CDR3 nucleotides read TGTGCCAGTAGTAGACAGGCGGGGTCGGTAAAACTGTTTTTT. Its protein product is CASSRQAGSVKLFF.

This clone was recorded once. The V and J genes are TRBV6-5 and TRBJ2-7, with a tentative D call TRBD2 (6 bases). Germline CDR1 MNHEY, CDR2 SVGAGI. The V end lost 5 bases, the J end lost 3 bases, and 14 bases lay between the germline ends. The CDR3 is 14 residues long. The CDR3 DNA follows: TGTGCCAGCAGTAAAACGGGAGAGGGCTACGAGCAGTACTTC. As protein: CASSKTGEGYEQYF.

The rearrangement joins TRBV11-3 to TRBJ2-3; 7 nucleotides align to TRBD1. V shed 5 bases, J shed 4 bases, and the junction held 6 bases outside the gene matches. CDR3 size: 14 residues. Per the germline V gene, CDR1 is SGHNT and CDR2 is YENEEA. CDR3 loop: CASSNRDSPDTQYF. DNA for the CDR3: TGTGCCAGCAGCAACCGGGACAGCCCAGATACGCAGTATTTT.

The rearrangement uses TRBV10-3 and TRBJ1-3; the D is unclear. This CDR3 is built from 13 residues. V gave up 10 bases and J gave up 4 bases, with 14 bases separating them. Looked up from germline, CDR1 is ENHRY and CDR2 is SYGVKD. The CDR3 loop is CATFGLEGNTIYF. Here the CDR3 DNA reads TGTGCCACCTTCGGCCTGGAGGGAAACACCATATATTTT.

The gene calls are TRBV9 and TRBJ1-1; no firm D call. V lost 4 bases, J lost 3 bases, and 16 bases lay in between. Germline V gene data show CDR1 as SGDLS and CDR2 as YYNGEE. This CDR3 is built from 15 residues. The CDR3 DNA is TGTGCCAGCAGCAGACGGAGCACGATGGACACTGAAGCTTTCTTT. It specifies CASSRRSTMDTEAFF.